A single sample gave rise to the 2 T cell receptor beta chains below, sequenced in a study of OX40 agonist ivuxolimab in advanced cancers. Sequencing was performed with immunoSEQ multiplex PCR; in TCRdb, only in-frame clones are kept and a portion is missing. The sample holds fewer than 70,000 clones, 83% seen once. Material: CD4+ or CD8+ T cells sorted from blood, obtained in a trial of the OX40 agonist ivuxolimab. Source of these receptors: an adult with an advanced solid tumor such as melanoma, head and neck, liver or kidney cancer.

The rearrangement uses TRBV19 and TRBJ2-7, with TRBD2 matching over 10 bases. The CDR3 is 14 residues long. J gave up 2 bases and V 5 bases, and 3 bases lay outside the gene matches. Germline V gene sequence: CDR1 LNHDA, CDR2 SQIVND (reference sequence). Here the CDR3 reads CASSGLAGAYEQYF. Here the CDR3 DNA reads TGTGCCAGTAGTGGGCTAGCGGGGGCCTACGAGCAGTACTTC.

This clone came up a few times. This rearrangement joins TRBV5-1 to TRBJ2-7; perhaps TRBD2 as D (6 bases). Germline V lookup: CDR1 SGHRS, CDR2 YFSETQ. The CDR3 is 14 residues long. Trimming left V 3 bases short and J 2 bases short, with 12 bases between. The CDR3 here is CASSSGTPPYEQYF. Written as DNA, the CDR3 is TGCGCCAGCAGCTCCGGGACTCCTCCCTACGAGCAGTACTTC.